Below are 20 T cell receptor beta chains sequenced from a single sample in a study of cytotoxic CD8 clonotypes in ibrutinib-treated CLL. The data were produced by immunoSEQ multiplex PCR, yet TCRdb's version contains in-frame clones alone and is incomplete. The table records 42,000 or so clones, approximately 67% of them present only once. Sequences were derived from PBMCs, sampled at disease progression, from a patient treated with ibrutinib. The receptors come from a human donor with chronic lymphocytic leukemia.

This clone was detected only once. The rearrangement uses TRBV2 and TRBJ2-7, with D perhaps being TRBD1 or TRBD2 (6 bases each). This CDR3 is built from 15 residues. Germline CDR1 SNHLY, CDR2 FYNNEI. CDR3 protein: CAATTGAGISYEQYF. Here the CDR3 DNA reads TGTGCAGCGACTACGGGGGCGGGAATATCCTACGAGCAGTACTTC. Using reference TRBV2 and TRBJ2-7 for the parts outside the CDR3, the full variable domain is EPEVTQTPSHQVTQMGQEVILRCVPISNHLYFYWYRQILGQKVEFLVSFYNNEISEKSEIFDDQFSVERPDGSNFTLKIRSTKLEDSAMYFCAATTGAGISYEQYFGPGTRLTVT.

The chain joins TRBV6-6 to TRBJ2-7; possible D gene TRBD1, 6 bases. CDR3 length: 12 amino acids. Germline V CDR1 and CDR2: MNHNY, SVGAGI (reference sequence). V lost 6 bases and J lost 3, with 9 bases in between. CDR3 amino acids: CASRDSRYEQYF. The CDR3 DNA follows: TGTGCCAGCAGGGACAGCCGCTACGAGCAGTACTTC.

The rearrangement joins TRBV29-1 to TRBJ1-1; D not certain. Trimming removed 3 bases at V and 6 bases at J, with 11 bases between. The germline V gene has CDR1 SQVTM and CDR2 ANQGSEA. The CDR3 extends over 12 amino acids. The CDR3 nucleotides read TGCAGCGTTGATAAGGGAACGGCTGAAGCTTTCTTT. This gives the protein CSVDKGTAEAFF.

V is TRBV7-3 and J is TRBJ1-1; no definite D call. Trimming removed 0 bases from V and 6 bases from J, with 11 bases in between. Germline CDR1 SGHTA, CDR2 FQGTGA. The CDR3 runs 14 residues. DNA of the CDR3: TGTGCCAGCAGCTTAACGAGGGATGCGGCTGAAGCTTTCTTT. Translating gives CASSLTRDAAEAFF.

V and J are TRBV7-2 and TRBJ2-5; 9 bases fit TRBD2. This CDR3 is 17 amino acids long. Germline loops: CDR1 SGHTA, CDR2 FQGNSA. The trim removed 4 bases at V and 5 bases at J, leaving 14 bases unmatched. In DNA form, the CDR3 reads TGTGCCAGCAGCTCACTGCCCCTAGCGGGATGGGGGGAGACCCAGTACTTC. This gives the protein CASSSLPLAGWGETQYF. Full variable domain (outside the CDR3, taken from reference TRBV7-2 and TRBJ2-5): GAGVSQSPSNKVTEKGKDVELRCDPISGHTALYWYRQSLGQGLEFLIYFQGNSAPDKSGLPSDRFSAERTGGSVSTLTIQRTQQEDSAVYLCASSSLPLAGWGETQYFGPGTRLLVL.

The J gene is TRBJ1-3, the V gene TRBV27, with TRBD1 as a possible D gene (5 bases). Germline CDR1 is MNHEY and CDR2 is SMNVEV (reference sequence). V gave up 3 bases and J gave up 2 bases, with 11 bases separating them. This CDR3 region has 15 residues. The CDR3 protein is CASSFRVSAGNTIYF. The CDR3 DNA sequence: TGTGCCAGCAGTTTCAGGGTCTCGGCTGGAAACACCATATATTTT.

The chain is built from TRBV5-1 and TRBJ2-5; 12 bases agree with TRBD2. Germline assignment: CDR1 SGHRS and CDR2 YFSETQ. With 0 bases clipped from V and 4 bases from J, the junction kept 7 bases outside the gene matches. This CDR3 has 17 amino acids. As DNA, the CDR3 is TGCGCCAGCAGCTTGGCCATAGCTAGCGGGAGGGGAGAGACCCAGTACTTC. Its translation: CASSLAIASGRGETQYF.

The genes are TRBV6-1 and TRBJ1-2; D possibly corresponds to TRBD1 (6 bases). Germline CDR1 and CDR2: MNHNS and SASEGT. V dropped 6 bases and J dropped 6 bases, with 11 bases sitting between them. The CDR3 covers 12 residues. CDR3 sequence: CASSEYRDGYTF. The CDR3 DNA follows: TGTGCCAGCAGCGAGTACAGGGATGGCTACACCTTC.

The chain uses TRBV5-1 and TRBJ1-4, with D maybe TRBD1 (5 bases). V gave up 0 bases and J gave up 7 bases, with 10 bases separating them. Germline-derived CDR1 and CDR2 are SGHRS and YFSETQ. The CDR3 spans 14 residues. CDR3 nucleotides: TGCGCCAGCAGCTTGGCCCATGGGGCTGAAAAACTGTTTTTT. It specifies CASSLAHGAEKLFF.

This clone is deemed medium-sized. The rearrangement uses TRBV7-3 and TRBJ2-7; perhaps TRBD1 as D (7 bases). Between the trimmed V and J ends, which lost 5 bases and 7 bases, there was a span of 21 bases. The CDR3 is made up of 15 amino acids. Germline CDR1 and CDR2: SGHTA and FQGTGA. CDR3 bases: TGTGCCAGCAGCCCACGACAGGGAGGCTTGGGGGAGCAGTACTTC. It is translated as CASSPRQGGLGEQYF.

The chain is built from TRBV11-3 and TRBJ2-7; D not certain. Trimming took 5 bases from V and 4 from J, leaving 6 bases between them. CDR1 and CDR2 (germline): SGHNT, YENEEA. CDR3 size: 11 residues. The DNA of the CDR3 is TGTGCCAGCAGCCGATTGTACGAGCAGTACTTC. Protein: CASSRLYEQYF.

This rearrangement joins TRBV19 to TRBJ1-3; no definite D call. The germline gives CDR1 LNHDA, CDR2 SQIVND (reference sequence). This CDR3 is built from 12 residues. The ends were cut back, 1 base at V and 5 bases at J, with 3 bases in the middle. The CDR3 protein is CASSIVRNTIYF. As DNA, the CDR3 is TGTGCCAGTAGTATAGTCCGAAACACCATATATTTT.

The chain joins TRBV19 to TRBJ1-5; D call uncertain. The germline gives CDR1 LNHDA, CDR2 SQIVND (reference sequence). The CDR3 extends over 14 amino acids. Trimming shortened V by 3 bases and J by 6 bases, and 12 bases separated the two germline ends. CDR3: CASSIPARGQPQHF. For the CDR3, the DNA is TGTGCCAGTAGTATCCCTGCTCGAGGTCAGCCCCAGCATTTT.

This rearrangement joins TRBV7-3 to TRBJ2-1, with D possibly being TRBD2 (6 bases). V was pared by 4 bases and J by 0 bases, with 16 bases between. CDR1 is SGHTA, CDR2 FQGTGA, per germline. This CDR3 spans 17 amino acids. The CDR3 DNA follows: TGTGCCAGCAGCTCCTCCGGCGGGGCAAGCTCCTACAATGAGCAGTTCTTC. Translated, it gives CASSSSGGASSYNEQFF.

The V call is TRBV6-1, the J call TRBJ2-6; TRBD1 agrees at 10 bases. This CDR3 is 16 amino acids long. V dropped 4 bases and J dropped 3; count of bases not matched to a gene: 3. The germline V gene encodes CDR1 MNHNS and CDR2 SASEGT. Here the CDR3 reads CASSGQGASGANVLTF. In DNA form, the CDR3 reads TGTGCCAGCAGTGGACAGGGGGCGAGTGGGGCCAACGTCCTGACTTTC.

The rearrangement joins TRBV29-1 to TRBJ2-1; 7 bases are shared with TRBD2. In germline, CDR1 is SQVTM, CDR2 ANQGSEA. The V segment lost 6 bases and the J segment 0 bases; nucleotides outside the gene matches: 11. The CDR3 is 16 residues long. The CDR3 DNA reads TGCAGCGTGACTGGCTTGCGGGGGAGCTCCTACAATGAGCAGTTCTTC. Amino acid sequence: CSVTGLRGSSYNEQFF.

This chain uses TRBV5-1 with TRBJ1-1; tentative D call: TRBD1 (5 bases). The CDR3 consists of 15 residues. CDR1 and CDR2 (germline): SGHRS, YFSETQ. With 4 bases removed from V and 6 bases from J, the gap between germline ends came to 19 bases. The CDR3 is CASSALREIRAEAFF. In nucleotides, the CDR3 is TGCGCCAGCAGCGCGCTCAGGGAGATAAGGGCTGAAGCTTTCTTT. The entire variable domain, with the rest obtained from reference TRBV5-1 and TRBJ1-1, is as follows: KAGVTQTPRYLIKTRGQQVTLSCSPISGHRSVSWYQQTPGQGLQFLFEYFSETQRNKGNFPGRFSGRQFSNSRSEMNVSTLELGDSALYLCASSALREIRAEAFFGQGTRLTVV.

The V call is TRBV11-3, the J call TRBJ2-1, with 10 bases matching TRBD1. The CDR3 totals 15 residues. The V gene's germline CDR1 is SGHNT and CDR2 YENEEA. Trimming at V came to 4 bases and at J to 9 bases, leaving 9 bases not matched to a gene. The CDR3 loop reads CASSYHRDRGGEQFF. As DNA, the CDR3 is TGTGCCAGCAGCTACCACCGGGACAGGGGCGGTGAGCAGTTCTTC.

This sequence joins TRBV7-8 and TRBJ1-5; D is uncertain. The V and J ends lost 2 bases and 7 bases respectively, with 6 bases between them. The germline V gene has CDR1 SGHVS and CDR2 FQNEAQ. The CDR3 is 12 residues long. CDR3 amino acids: CASSLFRQPQHF. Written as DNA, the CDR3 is TGTGCCAGCAGCTTATTCCGCCAGCCCCAGCATTTT.

CDR3 coding DNA: TGTGCCACCCCCCACCGGGGGAGCGGCGGCTACACCTTC. Protein sequence: CATPHRGSGGYTF. The V call is TRBV28, the J call TRBJ1-2; possibly TRBD1 for D (5 bases). CDR3 length equals 13 residues. Germline assignment: CDR1 MDHEN and CDR2 SYDVKM. Trimming took off 10 bases at V and 8 bases at J, with 20 bases between the two ends.